This entry lists 26 T cell receptor beta chains sequenced from one sample in a study of graft-versus-host responses after intestinal transplantation. The method was immunoSEQ multiplex PCR; TCRdb's version includes in-frame clones alone and lacks a portion of them. The sample has over 120,000 clones, around nine tenths seen once. These TCRs are of unknown antigen specificity. The sample here was unstimulated CD4+ T cells sorted from spleen or lymph node cells, taken before intestinal transplant. These receptor sequences come from a human donor who received an intestinal transplant.

The chain recombines TRBV2 with TRBJ2-7; no definite D call. CDR1 is SNHLY and CDR2 is FYNNEI in the germline V gene. Trimming removed 6 bases from V and 0 bases from J, with 6 bases in between. This CDR3 is 12 amino acids long. The CDR3 sequence is CASSFDSYEQYF. CDR3 coding DNA: TGTGCCAGCAGCTTTGACTCCTACGAGCAGTACTTC.

This sequence joins TRBV5-1 and TRBJ2-5; 9 bases align to TRBD1. The J call may be faulty, since TRBJ2-7 better matches the DNA end. The CDR3 covers 17 residues. Looked up from germline, CDR1 is SGHRS and CDR2 is YFSETQ. CDR3: CASSLAPPGTGLNEQYF. CDR3 sequence (DNA): TGCGCCAGCAGCTTGGCCCCCCCCGGGACAGGGTTGAACGAGCAGTACTTC.

This clone has a handful of counts. The chain combines TRBV29-1 with TRBJ2-7, with D perhaps TRBD1 (6 bases). Trimming removed 4 bases from V and 1 base from J, with 11 bases in between. The germline CDR1 and CDR2 sequences are SQVTM and ANQGSEA. The CDR3 length is 13 residues. DNA of the CDR3: TGCAGCGTTGGACAGGTGGGTTCCTACGAGCAGTACTTC. This gives the protein CSVGQVGSYEQYF.

This clone was seen just once. The J gene is TRBJ2-7, the V gene TRBV28; 7 bases agree with TRBD1. The CDR3 has 14 amino acids. Per the germline V gene, CDR1 is MDHEN and CDR2 is SYDVKM. The ends lost 6 bases at V and 2 bases at J; junction bases unmatched: 7. CDR3 bases: TGTGCCAGCAGCAAAACAGGGGCCCCCTACGAGCAGTACTTC. Translation: CASSKTGAPYEQYF.

This clone appeared a few times. V gene TRBV7-9 combines with J gene TRBJ1-3; D perhaps matches TRBD1 (6 bases). The V gene's germline CDR1 is SEHNR and CDR2 FQNEAQ (reference sequence). The length of the CDR3 is 12 residues. V lost 5 bases, J lost 16 bases, and 18 bases lay in between. The CDR3: CASSLPGQGRYF. The CDR3 DNA follows: TGTGCCAGCAGCCTACCGGGACAAGGCCGGTATTTT.

The V and J genes are TRBV2 and TRBJ1-5; unclear D gene. The CDR3 has 14 amino acids. Germline V CDR1 and CDR2: SNHLY, FYNNEI. With 5 bases removed from V and 2 bases from J, the gap between germline ends came to 10 bases. CDR3 loop: CASSTDRGNQPQHF. In DNA, the CDR3 is TGTGCCAGCAGTACGGACCGCGGCAATCAGCCCCAGCATTTT.

The J gene is TRBJ2-7, the V gene TRBV29-1; TRBD2 matches at 7 bases. V gave up 4 bases and J gave up 4 bases; unmatched junction bases: 13. Germline values: CDR1 SQVTM, CDR2 ANQGSEA. This CDR3 region has 15 residues. In DNA form, the CDR3 reads TGCAGCGTTGGGTATCGGGCTAGCGGCTCTTACGAGCAGTACTTC. Residues: CSVGYRASGSYEQYF.

The rearrangement uses TRBV7-2 and TRBJ2-7; 10 nucleotides line up with TRBD2. The CDR3 loop spans 15 amino acids. V gave up 4 bases and J gave up 2 bases; unmatched junction bases: 5. Germline V gene sequence: CDR1 SGHTA, CDR2 FQGNSA. This chain's CDR3 is CASSWTGTSAYEQYF. The CDR3 nucleotides read TGTGCCAGCAGCTGGACCGGGACTAGCGCCTACGAGCAGTACTTC.

This clone has just a few counts. V usage is TRBV6-1 and J usage is TRBJ1-5, with TRBD1 identical over 7 bases. Germline values: CDR1 MNHNS, CDR2 SASEGT. Trimming at V came to 6 bases and at J to 0 bases, leaving 5 bases not matched to a gene. The CDR3 length is 15 residues. DNA of the CDR3: TGTGCCAGCAGGGACAGGCCCTATAGCAATCAGCCCCAGCATTTT. This codes for CASRDRPYSNQPQHF.

The chain recombines TRBV10-3 with TRBJ1-1; perhaps TRBD1 as D (6 bases). V lost 3 bases and J lost 5, with 10 bases in between. This CDR3 is built from 13 residues. Germline CDR1 is ENHRY and CDR2 is SYGVKD. The DNA of the CDR3 is TGTGCCATCAGTGATACAGGGAATACTGAAGCTTTCTTT. Translation gives CAISDTGNTEAFF.

The chain is built from TRBV19 and TRBJ1-2; no reliable D call. Trimming stripped 3 bases from V and 2 bases from J, with 13 bases between. Germline V gene data show CDR1 as LNHDA and CDR2 as SQIVND (reference sequence). The CDR3 has 15 amino acids. In nucleotides, the CDR3 is TGTGCCAGTAGTATGCCCGTTGTTTTAAACTATGGCTACACCTTC. This codes for CASSMPVVLNYGYTF.

J is TRBJ2-4 and V is TRBV11-2; 11 bases are a match to TRBD2. This CDR3 has 15 amino acids. The ends lost 6 bases at V and 0 bases at J; junction bases unmatched: 1. Germline loops: CDR1 SGHAT, CDR2 FQNNGV. CDR3 DNA sequence: TGTGCCAGCAGAGGACTAGCGGGAGCCAAAAACATTCAGTACTTC. This translates into CASRGLAGAKNIQYF.

This chain's CDR3 is CASSSSPLDNEQFF. For the CDR3, the DNA is TGTGCCAGCAGCTCGAGTCCCCTAGACAATGAGCAGTTCTTC. The V call is TRBV7-2, the J call TRBJ2-1; no reliable D call. Trimming removed 4 bases from V and 5 bases from J, with 12 bases in between. CDR3 length: 14 residues. Germline-derived CDR1 and CDR2 are SGHTA and FQGNSA.

This chain links TRBV6-5 with TRBJ1-4, with D uncertain. Per germline, CDR1 MNHEY and CDR2 SVGAGI. The CDR3 is 13 residues long. Trimming left V 5 bases short and J 11 bases short, with 15 bases between. The CDR3 bases are TGTGCCAGCAGTAAAAGCCGGAGGCGGAAACTGTTTTTT. This sequence encodes CASSKSRRRKLFF.

The genes are TRBV7-9 and TRBJ1-2; D is ambiguous. The germline V gene has CDR1 SEHNR and CDR2 FQNEAQ (reference sequence). The CDR3 runs to 12 residues. The V gene lost 2 bases and the J gene lost 1 base, with 2 bases spanning the gap. The DNA for the CDR3 is TGTGCCAGCAGCTTATTTAACTATGGCTACACCTTC. Translated, it gives CASSLFNYGYTF.

The chain couples TRBV27 to TRBJ2-7, with TRBD1 identical over 9 bases. Germline V lookup: CDR1 MNHEY, CDR2 SMNVEV (reference sequence). Trimming took 3 bases from V and 1 from J; bases not matched to a gene: 7. This CDR3 region has 16 residues. The CDR3 nucleotides are TGTGCCAGCAGTTTTGAGGGGACAGGGATATCCTACGAGCAGTACTTC. Translated: CASSFEGTGISYEQYF.

The genes are TRBV7-9 and TRBJ2-1; no clear D gene. With 5 bases removed from V and 0 bases from J, the gap between germline ends came to 14 bases. Germline loops: CDR1 SEHNR, CDR2 FQNEAQ (reference sequence). The CDR3 runs to 16 residues. The CDR3 nucleotides read TGTGCCAGCAGCCCACGACGGTGGGGCTCCTACAATGAGCAGTTCTTC. This codes for CASSPRRWGSYNEQFF.

This chain connects TRBV5-1 to TRBJ2-1; 7 bases agree with TRBD1. V was clipped by 4 bases and J by 5 bases; unmatched bases: 9. The CDR3 runs 15 residues. Germline CDR1 and CDR2: SGHRS and YFSETQ. This CDR3 is CASSTDRVLNNEQFF. Written as DNA, the CDR3 is TGCGCCAGCAGCACCGACAGGGTTTTGAACAATGAGCAGTTCTTC.

This clone was observed a single time. The chain couples TRBV6-5 to TRBJ2-3, with TRBD2 as a possible D gene (6 bases). Germline CDR1 and CDR2: MNHEY and SVGAGI. V gave up 2 bases and J gave up 2 bases, with 14 bases separating them. This CDR3 has 16 residues. CDR3 coding DNA: TGTGCCAGCAGTTACGGGGGGAATAGCGCCACAGATACGCAGTATTTT. Its translation: CASSYGGNSATDTQYF.

The gene calls are TRBV30 and TRBJ1-2; TRBD1 is a possible D gene (5 bases). The germline V gene has CDR1 GTSNPN and CDR2 SVGIG (reference sequence). This CDR3 has 13 amino acids. Trimming pared 5 bases from V and 4 bases from J, leaving 14 bases between. This CDR3 reads CAWGNRTPYGYTF. The CDR3 DNA sequence: TGTGCCTGGGGGAACAGGACCCCCTATGGCTACACCTTC.

This clone was recorded once. V is TRBV11-2 and J is TRBJ1-5; TRBD1 aligns across 9 bases. CDR3 length: 14 amino acids. After removal of 3 bases from V and 4 bases from J, the junction contained 1 base not matched to a gene. In germline, CDR1 is SGHAT, CDR2 FQNNGV. This CDR3 is CASSFDRGNQPQHF. DNA of the CDR3: TGTGCCAGCAGCTTTGACAGGGGGAATCAGCCCCAGCATTTT.

The V call is TRBV10-3, the J call TRBJ2-5, with unresolved D. Per germline, CDR1 ENHRY and CDR2 SYGVKD. The germline V and J ends were trimmed by 3 bases and 7 bases, with 15 bases remaining between them. The CDR3 contains 14 residues. The chain's CDR3 is CAISEGTRLGTQYF. The CDR3 coding sequence is TGTGCCATCAGTGAAGGAACTCGCCTGGGGACCCAGTACTTC.

The chain links TRBV18 to TRBJ2-3; 10 nucleotides align to TRBD2. Germline-derived CDR1 and CDR2 are KGHSH and LQKENI. There are 16 residues in the CDR3. V lost 6 bases, J lost 2 bases, and 8 bases stayed unmatched. The CDR3 DNA sequence: TGTGCCAGCTCCCTGAGCGGGAGGGGGCTCACAGATACGCAGTATTTT. Encoded protein: CASSLSGRGLTDTQYF.

The chain recombines TRBV6-5 with TRBJ2-5, with TRBD1 identical over 7 bases. J was trimmed by 5 bases and V by 4 bases; bases with no gene match: 4. Germline V lookup: CDR1 MNHEY, CDR2 SVGAGI. This CDR3 has 13 amino acids. CDR3 sequence (DNA): TGTGCCAGCAGTTTGACAGGGTTGGAGACCCAGTACTTC. This gives the protein CASSLTGLETQYF.

This clone occurred a few times. The chain combines TRBV19 with TRBJ1-4; maybe TRBD1 (5 bases). Trimming pared 2 bases from V and 0 bases from J, leaving 16 bases between. Germline V gives CDR1 LNHDA, CDR2 SQIVND (reference sequence). The CDR3 sequence is 18 residues long. The CDR3: CASSIWRQSTATNEKLFF. In DNA, the CDR3 is TGTGCCAGTAGTATATGGCGACAGTCAACCGCAACTAATGAAAAACTGTTTTTT.

The chain recombines TRBV19 with TRBJ1-5; D is uncertain. CDR3 length: 14 amino acids. The V end was cut by 7 bases, the J end by 0 bases, with 10 bases between. CDR1 is LNHDA and CDR2 is SQIVND in the germline V gene (reference sequence). This CDR3 reads CASITLGSNQPQHF. The CDR3 DNA follows: TGTGCCAGTATAACCTTGGGTAGCAATCAGCCCCAGCATTTT.